This TCR beta chain was profiled in a study of T-cell memory formation after mild COVID-19. Study-level points and caveats: Some SARS-CoV-2-responding clones were already detected in memory before infection.

The V gene lost 2 bases and the J gene lost 1 base, with 9 bases spanning the gap. This CDR3 contains 16 residues. The germline V gene has CDR1 SGHTA and CDR2 FQGNSA. MiXCR, applied by TCRdb to the 5' RACE reads, yields one record per CDR3 protein. The sample records about half a million distinct CDR3 sequences, 15% to 20% being singletons. A few counts support this clonotype. Its antigen is still unknown. The chain links TRBV7-2 to TRBJ2-6, with D perhaps matching TRBD2 (6 bases). The TCR was taken from an adult woman who had mild COVID-19 (a few samples of this study predate the infection). Cell type and time point are not known. Source material: PBMCs or a T cell subset sorted from them (not recorded which). CDR3 nucleotides: TGTGCCAGCAGCTTACGGAGGGTATCTGGGGCCAACGTCCTGACTTTC. Its translation: CASSLRRVSGANVLTF.